This TCR beta chain was recovered during a study of T cell repertoires in cytomegalovirus infection. This clonotype was counted only a few times. Its antigen is still unknown. Each CDR3 protein is one row after TCRdb ran MiXCR on the reads. The sample records about 470,000 distinct CDR3 sequences, about two fifths being singletons. CDR3 size: 15 residues. CDR1 is MNHNY and CDR2 is SVGAGI in the germline V gene (reference sequence). Trimming left V 4 bases short and J 4 bases short, with 16 bases between. The origin of this receptor is a human donor in good health (CMV status not recorded). Some clones in this sample may be carry-over from other donors' samples. Here the sequenced sample was cultured PBMCs, taken from culture after CMV antigen stimulation. This chain joins TRBV6-6 and TRBJ1-2; tentative D call: TRBD1 (6 bases). CDR3 DNA: TGTGCCAGCAGTTTCGGGGGCAGGGACCCCTATGGCTACACCTTC. Its protein is CASSFGGRDPYGYTF.